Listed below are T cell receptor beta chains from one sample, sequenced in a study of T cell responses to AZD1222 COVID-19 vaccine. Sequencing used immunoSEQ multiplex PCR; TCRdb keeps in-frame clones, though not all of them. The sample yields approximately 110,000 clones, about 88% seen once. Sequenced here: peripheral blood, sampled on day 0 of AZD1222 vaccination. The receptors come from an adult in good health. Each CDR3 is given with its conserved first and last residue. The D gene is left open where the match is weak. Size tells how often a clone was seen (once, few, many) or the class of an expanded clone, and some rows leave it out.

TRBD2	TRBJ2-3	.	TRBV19	TGTGCCAGTAGTGGACTAGCGGGGGTCACAGATACGCAGTATTTT	CASSGLAGVTDTQYF
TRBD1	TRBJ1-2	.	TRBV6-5	TGTGCCAGCAGGGGACAGGTAGTGCCAGACTATGGCTACACCTTC	CASRGQVVPDYGYTF
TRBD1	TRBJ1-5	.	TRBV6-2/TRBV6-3	TGTGCCAGCAGTCAGGGGGCGCGGGGCAATCAGCCCCAGCATTTT	CASSQGARGNQPQHF
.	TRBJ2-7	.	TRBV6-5	TGTGCCAGCAGTTACTCCCTGTTGGGAGAAACGTACGAGCAGTACTTC	CASSYSLLGETYEQYF
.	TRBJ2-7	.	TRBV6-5	TGTGCCAGCAGTTATCGGGGGGCTCCGGAGCGTGAGCAGTACTTC	CASSYRGAPEREQYF
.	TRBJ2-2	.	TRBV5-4	TGTGCCAGCAGCTTGGTTGACAGGTCCGGGGAGCTGTTTTTT	CASSLVDRSGELFF
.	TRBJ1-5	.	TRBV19	TGTGCCACCGCAAAAGATGGGTTCCTAGTCAATCAGCCCCAGCATTTT	CATAKDGFLVNQPQHF
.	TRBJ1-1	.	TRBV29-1	TGCAGCGTAAGAACGGGGTTTACTGAAGCTTTCTTT	CSVRTGFTEAFF
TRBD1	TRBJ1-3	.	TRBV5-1	TGCGCCAGCAGCCGACTTGGACAGGGAGGAGGAAACACCATATATTTT	CASSRLGQGGGNTIYF
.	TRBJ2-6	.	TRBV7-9	TGTGCCAGCACCTTTACAGGGTTCAGCTCTGGGGCCAACGTCCTGACTTTC	CASTFTGFSSGANVLTF
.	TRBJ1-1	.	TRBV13	TGTGCCAGCAGCTTAAGGGTGGTATTGAACACTGAAGCTTTCTTT	CASSLRVVLNTEAFF
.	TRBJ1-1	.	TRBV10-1	TGCGCCAGCAGTGCGTTAGTGAACACTGAAGCTTTCTTT	CASSALVNTEAFF
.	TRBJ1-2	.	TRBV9	TGTGCCAGCAGCCCTCAGGCGGGGGACGTCGACTATGGCTACACCTTC	CASSPQAGDVDYGYTF
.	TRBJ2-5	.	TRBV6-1	TGTGCCAGCAGTGAAGCGGGGGGCAGAGAGACCCAGTACTTC	CASSEAGGRETQYF
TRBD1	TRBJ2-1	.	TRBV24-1	TGTGCCACCAGTGATAACCGGGACAGGGCTTACAATGAGCAGTTCTTC	CATSDNRDRAYNEQFF
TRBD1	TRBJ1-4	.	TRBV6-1	TGTGCCAGCAGTGAAGCAGTGACAGGGCGGGGAAAACTGTTTTTT	CASSEAVTGRGKLFF
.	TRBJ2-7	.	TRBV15	TGTGCCACCAGCAGAGAGGGGAAAACGGAGCAGTACTTC	CATSREGKTEQYF
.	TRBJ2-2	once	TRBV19	TGTGCCAGTAGTATGGGGGCAGAACTTACGAACACCGGGGAGCTGTTTTTT	CASSMGAELTNTGELFF
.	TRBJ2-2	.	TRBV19	TGTGCCAGTAGGGTAGGGGCGAGGGAGCTGTTTTTT	CASRVGARELFF
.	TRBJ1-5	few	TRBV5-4	TGTGCCAGCAGCGAGGCGGTGAATCAGCCCCAGCATTTT	CASSEAVNQPQHF
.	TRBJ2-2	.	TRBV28	TGTGCCAGCAGCCCCATGGAGACCGGGGAGCTGTTTTTT	CASSPMETGELFF
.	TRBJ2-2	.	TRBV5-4	TGTGCCACCAGATACACCGGGGAGCTGTTTTTT	CATRYTGELFF
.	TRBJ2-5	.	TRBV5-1	TGCGCCAGCAGCTTGGACCCAGGGGCGGGAGAGACCCAGTACTTC	CASSLDPGAGETQYF
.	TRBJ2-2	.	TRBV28	TGTGCCAGCAGTCCAGCGGCCGGATTTCCCGGGGAGCTGTTTTTT	CASSPAAGFPGELFF
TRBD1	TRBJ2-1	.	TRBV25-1	TGTGCCAGCAGTTACCTAGGGGGCAGCTCCTACAATGAGCAGTTCTTC	CASSYLGGSSYNEQFF
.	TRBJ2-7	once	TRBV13	TGTGCCAGCAGCTTATCAAGCAGCGCATCCTACGAGCAGTACTTC	CASSLSSSASYEQYF
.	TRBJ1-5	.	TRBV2	TGTGCCAGCAGACTCAGCAATCAGCCCCAGCATTTT	CASRLSNQPQHF
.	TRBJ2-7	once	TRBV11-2	TGTGCCAGCAGAAAATTAACTGGGTCCTACGAGCAGTACTTC	CASRKLTGSYEQYF
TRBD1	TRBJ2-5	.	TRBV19	TGTGCCAGTAGTTGGGACAGGGGCGCAGTGGAGACCCAGTACTTC	CASSWDRGAVETQYF
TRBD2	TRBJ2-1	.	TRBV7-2	TGTGCCAGCATCCTAGCGGGGGGCAATGAGCAGTTCTTC	CASILAGGNEQFF
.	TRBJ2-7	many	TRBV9	TGTGCCAGCAGCGTAGAGGGGTCCTACTACGAGCAGTACTTC	CASSVEGSYYEQYF
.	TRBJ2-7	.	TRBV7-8	TGTGCCAGCAGCTTAGTTATGGAGGGGATCTACGAGCAGTACTTC	CASSLVMEGIYEQYF
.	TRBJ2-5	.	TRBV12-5	TGTGCTAGTGGTCTGAGGCCACGGATCGAGACCCAGTACTTC	CASGLRPRIETQYF
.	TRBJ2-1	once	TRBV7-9	TGTGCCAGCAGCTGGGGAGTGAATGAGCAGTTCTTC	CASSWGVNEQFF
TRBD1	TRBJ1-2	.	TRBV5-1	TGCGCCAGCGGGTCCGGGACAGTTAACTATGGCTACACCTTC	CASGSGTVNYGYTF
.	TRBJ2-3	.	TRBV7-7	TGTGCTAGCAGTCTTAGCGGCACAGATACGCAGTATTTT	CASSLSGTDTQYF
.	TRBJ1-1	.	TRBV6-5	TGTGCCAGCAGCGCTGCAGGAGCCTTGAACACTGAAGCTTTCTTT	CASSAAGALNTEAFF
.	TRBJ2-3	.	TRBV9	TGTGCCAGCAGCGGCCGACAGTCCACAGATACGCAGTATTTT	CASSGRQSTDTQYF
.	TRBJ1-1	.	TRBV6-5	TGTGCCAGCAGCGTAATGGGGGTGAACACTGAAGCTTTCTTT	CASSVMGVNTEAFF
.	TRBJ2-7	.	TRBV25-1	TGTGCCAGCCAGGGGACCGCCTACGAGCAGTACTTC	CASQGTAYEQYF
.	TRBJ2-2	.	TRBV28	TGTGCCAGCAGTTTATCGTTTCGGGCTAGGAGGGCCGGGGAGCTGTTTTTT	CASSLSFRARRAGELFF
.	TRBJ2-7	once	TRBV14	TGTGCCAGCAGCCAAGATGGAGGGGGACTCCCGGCCATCTCCTACGAGCAGTACTTC	CASSQDGGGLPAISYEQYF
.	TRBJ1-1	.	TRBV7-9	TGTGCCAGCAGCTCGTATGGGAAAATGAACACTGAAGCTTTCTTT	CASSSYGKMNTEAFF
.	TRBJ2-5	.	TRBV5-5	TGTGCCAGCAGCTCACCATCCGAGGAGGTAAATCAAGAGACCCAGTACTTC	CASSSPSEEVNQETQYF
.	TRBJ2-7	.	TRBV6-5	TGTGCCAGCAATCGGGGCTACGAGCAGTACTTC	CASNRGYEQYF
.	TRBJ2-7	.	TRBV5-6	TGTGCCAGCAGCTCGAGCTCCTACGAGCAGTACTTC	CASSSSSYEQYF
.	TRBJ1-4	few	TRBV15	TGTGCCACCAGCAGAGGGGAAGGGAAACTGTTTTTT	CATSRGEGKLFF
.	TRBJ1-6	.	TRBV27	TGTGCCAGCAGCCGCGGAGGGGAGGGTAATTCACCCCTCCACTTT	CASSRGGEGNSPLHF
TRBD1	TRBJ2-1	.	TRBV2	TGTGCCAGCAACTGGGGGACAGGGTACAATGAGCAGTTCTTC	CASNWGTGYNEQFF
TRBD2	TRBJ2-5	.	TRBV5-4	TGTGCCAGCACTGGACTAGCGGGAGGGGAGACCCAGTACTTC	CASTGLAGGETQYF
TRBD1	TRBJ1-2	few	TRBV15	TGTGCCACCAGCAGAGGGGGACAGAGTAACTATGGCTACACCTTC	CATSRGGQSNYGYTF
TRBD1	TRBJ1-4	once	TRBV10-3	TGTGCCATCAGTGAGTCGTTCCAGGGGGGGAATGAAAAACTGTTTTTT	CAISESFQGGNEKLFF
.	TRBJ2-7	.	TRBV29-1	TGCAGCGTTGTTGGGGATGTGTACGAGCAGTACTTC	CSVVGDVYEQYF
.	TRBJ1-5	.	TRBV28	TGTGCCAGCACTCCGCCCCGCCGGATAGGCAATCAGCCCCAGCATTTT	CASTPPRRIGNQPQHF
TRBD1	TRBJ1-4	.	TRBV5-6	TGTGCCAGCAGCCCCGGACAGGGCGGTGAAAAACTGTTTTTT	CASSPGQGGEKLFF
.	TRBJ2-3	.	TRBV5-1	TGCGCCAGCAGCTGGAGGGCCCTCGGGACAGATACGCAGTATTTT	CASSWRALGTDTQYF
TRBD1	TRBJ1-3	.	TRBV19	TGTGCCAGTAGTATGGGGACAGGGTCTCTTGGAAACACCATATATTTT	CASSMGTGSLGNTIYF